This T cell receptor (beta chain) derives from a study of identical twins. V shed 0 bases and J shed 5 bases, with 12 bases lying between them. The germline V gene has CDR1 SQVTM and CDR2 ANQGSEA. CDR3 length equals 14 residues. This clonotype was observed many times. Using its own MiXCR run on the 5' RACE reads, TCRdb lists one record per CDR3 protein. The sample has about 690,000 distinct CDR3 sequences; roughly 6% are singletons. Sequenced input: naive T cells sorted from blood. The rearrangement uses TRBV29-1 and TRBJ2-3; either TRBD1 or TRBD2 may supply D (6 bases each). This TCR was recovered from a man younger than 30 in good health. CDR3 sequence reads: CSVEDKGGVDTQYF. The CDR3 DNA reads as TGCAGCGTTGAAGATAAGGGGGGAGTAGATACGCAGTATTTT.